This T cell receptor (beta chain) was profiled in a study of shared clonotypes between healthy human individuals (dated by TCRdb to 2019 to 2021). With regard to the full study: A couple of women and a few men aged 18 to 49 years were included in the cohort. Per donor, leukapheresis produced somewhere between about 0.94 and 9.5 billion PBMCs. Libraries were prepared and TCR repertoires were sequenced by different laboratories using diverse techniques, in order to increase sequencing depth and limit assay-specific biases. To estimate repertoire size and how much clonotypes are shared between individuals, the study performed deep sequencing of blood TCR repertoires from a few healthy adults. Per donor, three plates each were used for CD4 naive and CD4 memory, two for CD8 naive, and one for CD8 memory.

The investigation overall reported the following: Because the study included a small number of donors, the genetic and exposure-history diversity represented was limited. When several donors were compared, the shared fraction of clonotypes was about 5.4% for naive CD4, 3.5% to 4% for naive CD8, more than 2% for memory CD4, and less than 0.45% for memory CD8. Sampling was limited to blood, and TCR repertoires in tissue likely differ from TCR repertoires in blood. Higher generation probabilities were observed for clonotypes shared by all four sorted-subset donors than for non-shared clonotypes. Estimated clonotype richness was generally larger for naive than for memory subsets. Incomplete sequencing was indicated by rarefaction of sorted-subset datasets, despite the large sequencing depth. Pairwise subsampling indicated that sequencing depth was expected to affect the degree of clonotype sharing among donors.

Turning to this clone: Its antigen has not been determined. Base qualities are missing; no much larger clone stands one base away.

Healthy HIV-negative adults with no recently reported acute infections or vaccinations were included as donors. All donors were Caucasian adults living in Nashville, Tennessee, USA. Magnetic negative selection was used to enrich CD4+ T cells, after which naive cells were positively selected on CD45RA and the negative fraction became the memory subset. Blood was collected by leukapheresis, and PBMCs were isolated by Ficoll-Histopaque density gradient centrifugation and then cryopreserved in liquid nitrogen vapor phase. Analytical flow cytometry was used to check the purity and quantity of every magnetically sorted T cell population. Genomic DNA was isolated from each sorted fraction and quantified by UV absorbance on a Nanodrop 2000c. Using the deep immunoSEQ assay, TCR CDR3 regions were amplified from genomic DNA by multiplex PCR. Extracted genomic DNA from each cell subset was distributed evenly across all wells of several immunoSEQ 96-well plates, and each plate was treated as a replicate. Each replicate PCR for sorted subsets received around 200 ng genomic DNA, equal to some 32,000 T cell genomes. Purified libraries were quantified with a Qubit 3.0 fluorometer, sized on a Bioanalyzer 2100, and re-quantified with the KAPA Library Quantification kit. Every immunoSEQ 96-well plate was sequenced on a dedicated single-read 150-cycle Illumina NextSeq 550 flow cell. Per the authors' processing: The immunoSEQ output contained only junctional sequences without quality scores, so filtering could not match that applied to full-length reads. Sequences were annotated with PyIR, a Python wrapper for IgBLAST v1.9, using IMGT germline references to assign V/J genes and CDR3. Reads were filtered out if the reads had weak V/J assignments (E-value above 1e-6), no CDR3, stop codons, out-of-frame junctions, or ambiguous translated residues. V3J clonotypes were defined as sequences sharing an identical inferred V gene, J gene, and CDR3 amino acid sequence. The percentage overlap between two repertoires was calculated by dividing the number of shared unique clonotypes by the size of the smaller repertoire. Repertoire richness was assessed with RTK rarefaction, the Chao1 estimator, and Recon v2.1 estimates of unobserved clonotypes. For all TCRbeta clonotypes obtained by the gDNA method from four donors, generation probabilities were computed with OLGA. The table was pulled from immuneACCESS by TCRdb, which kept in-frame rearrangements only. Such tables lose some clones; where checked, under half of the loss comes from unresolved V genes, and the rest has no known cause. The DNA was the basis for D and trimming; V, J and clone size are from that table. This sample gives around 1.4 million clones in total; about 98.5% of them show up just once. The ten largest account for over 0.3% of the sample.

The germline V gene supplies CDR1 SNHLY and CDR2 FYNNEI. From cysteine to phenylalanine, the CDR3 is 14 amino acids long. The read is trimmed to its CDR3 DNA, 42 bases read in frame from base 1. V is pared back by 1 base and J by 7 bases, with 14 bases lying between the germline termini. Recombination joined TRBV2 with TRBJ2-7, with the identity of the D gene unclear. This receptor was taken from a man aged 30-40 years in good health. Material for sequencing was naive CD4+ T cells sorted from blood. Read against the paper, the sample's cell subset or site label means: CD45RA+ positively selected. CDR3 sequence: CASSEGTSVREQYF. The nucleotide sequence is given as TGTGCCAGCAGTGAAGGCACTTCCGTCCGGGAGCAGTACTTC.